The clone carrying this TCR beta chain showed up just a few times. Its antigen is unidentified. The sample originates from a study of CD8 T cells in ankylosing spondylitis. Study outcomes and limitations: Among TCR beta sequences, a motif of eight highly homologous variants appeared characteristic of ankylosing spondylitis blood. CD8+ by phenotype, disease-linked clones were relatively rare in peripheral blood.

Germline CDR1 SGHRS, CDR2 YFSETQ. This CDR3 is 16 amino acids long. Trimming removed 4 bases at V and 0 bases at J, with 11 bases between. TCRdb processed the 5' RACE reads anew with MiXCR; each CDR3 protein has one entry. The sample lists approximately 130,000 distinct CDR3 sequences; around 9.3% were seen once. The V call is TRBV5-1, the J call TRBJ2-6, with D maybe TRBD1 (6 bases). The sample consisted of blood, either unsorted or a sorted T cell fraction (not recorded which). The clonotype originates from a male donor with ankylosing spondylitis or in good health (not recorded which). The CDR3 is CASSQDRSSGANVLTF. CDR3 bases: TGCGCCAGCAGCCAGGACAGATCCTCTGGGGCCAACGTCCTGACTTTC.